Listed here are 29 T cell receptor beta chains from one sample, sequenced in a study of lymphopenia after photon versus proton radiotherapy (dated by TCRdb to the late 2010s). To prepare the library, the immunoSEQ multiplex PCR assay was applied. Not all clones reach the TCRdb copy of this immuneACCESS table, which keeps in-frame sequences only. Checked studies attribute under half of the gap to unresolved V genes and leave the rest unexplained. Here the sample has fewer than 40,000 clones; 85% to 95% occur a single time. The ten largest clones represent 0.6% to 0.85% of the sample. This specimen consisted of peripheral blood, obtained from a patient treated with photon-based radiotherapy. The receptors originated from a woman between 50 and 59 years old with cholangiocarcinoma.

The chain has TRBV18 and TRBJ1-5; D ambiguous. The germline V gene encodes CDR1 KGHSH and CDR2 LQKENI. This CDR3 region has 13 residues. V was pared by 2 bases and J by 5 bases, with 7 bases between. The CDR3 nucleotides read TGTGCCAGCTCACCAGGTAGGGATCAGCCCCAGCATTTT. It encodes CASSPGRDQPQHF.

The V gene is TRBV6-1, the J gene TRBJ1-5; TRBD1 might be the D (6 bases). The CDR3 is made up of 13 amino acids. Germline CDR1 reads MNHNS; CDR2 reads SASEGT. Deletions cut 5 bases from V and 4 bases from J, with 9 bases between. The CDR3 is CASSRQANQPQHF. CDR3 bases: TGTGCCAGCAGTCGACAGGCTAATCAGCCCCAGCATTTT.

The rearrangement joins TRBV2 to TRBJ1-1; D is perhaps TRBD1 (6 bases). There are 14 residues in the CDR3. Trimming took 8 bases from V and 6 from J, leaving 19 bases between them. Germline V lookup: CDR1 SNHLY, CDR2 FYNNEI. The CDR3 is CASSSQGSFAEAFF. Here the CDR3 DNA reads TGTGCCAGCTCAAGTCAGGGGTCGTTCGCTGAAGCTTTCTTT.

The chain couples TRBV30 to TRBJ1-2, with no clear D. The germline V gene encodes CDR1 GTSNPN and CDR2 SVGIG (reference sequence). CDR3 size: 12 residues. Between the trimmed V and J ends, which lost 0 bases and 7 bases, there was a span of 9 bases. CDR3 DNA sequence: TGTGCCTGGAGTGTAGGTCTGGGTGGCTACACCTTC. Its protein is CAWSVGLGGYTF.

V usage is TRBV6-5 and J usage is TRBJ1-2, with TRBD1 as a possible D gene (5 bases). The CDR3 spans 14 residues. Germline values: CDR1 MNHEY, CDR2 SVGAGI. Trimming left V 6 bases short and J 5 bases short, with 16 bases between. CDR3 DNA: TGTGCCAGCAGATCGCCCGGGACCGCATATGGCTACACCTTC. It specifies CASRSPGTAYGYTF.

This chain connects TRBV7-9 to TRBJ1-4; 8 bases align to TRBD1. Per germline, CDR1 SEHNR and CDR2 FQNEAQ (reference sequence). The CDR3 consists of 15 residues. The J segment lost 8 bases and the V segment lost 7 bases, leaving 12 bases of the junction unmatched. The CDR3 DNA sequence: TGTGCCAGCACCTTCGGACAGGGCCTACGAGAAAAACTGTTTTTT. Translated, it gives CASTFGQGLREKLFF.

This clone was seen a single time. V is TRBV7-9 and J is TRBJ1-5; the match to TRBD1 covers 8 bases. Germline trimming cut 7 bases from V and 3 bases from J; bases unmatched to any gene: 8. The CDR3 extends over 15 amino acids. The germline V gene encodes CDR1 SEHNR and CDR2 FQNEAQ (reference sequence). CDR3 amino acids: CASTSSGGNNQPQHF. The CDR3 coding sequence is TGTGCCAGCACCTCGTCAGGGGGCAACAATCAGCCCCAGCATTTT.

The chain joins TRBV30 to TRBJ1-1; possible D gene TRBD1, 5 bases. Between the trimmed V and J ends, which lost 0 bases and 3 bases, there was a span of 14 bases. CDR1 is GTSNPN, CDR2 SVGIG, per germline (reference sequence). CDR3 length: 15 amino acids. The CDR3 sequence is CAWSVLGQGDTEAFF. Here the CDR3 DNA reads TGTGCCTGGAGTGTACTAGGGCAGGGTGACACTGAAGCTTTCTTT.

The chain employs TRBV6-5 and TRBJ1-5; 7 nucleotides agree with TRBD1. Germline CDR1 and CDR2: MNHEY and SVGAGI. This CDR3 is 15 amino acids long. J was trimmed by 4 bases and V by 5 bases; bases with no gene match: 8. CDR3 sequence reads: CASSPGGASNQPQHF. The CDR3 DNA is TGTGCCAGCAGTCCAGGGGGAGCATCAAATCAGCCCCAGCATTTT.

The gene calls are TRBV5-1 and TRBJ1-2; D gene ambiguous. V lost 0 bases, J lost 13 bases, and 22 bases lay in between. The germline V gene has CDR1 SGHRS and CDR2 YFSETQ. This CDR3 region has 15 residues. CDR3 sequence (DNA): TGCGCCAGCAGCTTGGGGTTGAGGAAAAACTATGGTGGCACCTTC. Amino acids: CASSLGLRKNYGGTF.

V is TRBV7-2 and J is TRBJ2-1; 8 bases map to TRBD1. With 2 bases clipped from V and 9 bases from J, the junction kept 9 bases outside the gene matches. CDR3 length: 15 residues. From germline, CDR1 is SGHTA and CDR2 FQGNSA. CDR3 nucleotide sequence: TGTGCCAGCAGCTTAAACGGACAGGGAATAAGTGAGCAGTTCTTC. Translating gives CASSLNGQGISEQFF. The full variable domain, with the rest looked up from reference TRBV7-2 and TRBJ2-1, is GAGVSQSPSNKVTEKGKDVELRCDPISGHTALYWYRQSLGQGLEFLIYFQGNSAPDKSGLPSDRFSAERTGGSVSTLTIQRTQQEDSAVYLCASSLNGQGISEQFFGPGTRLTVL.

The CDR3 spells CAWSDRPNYGYTF. The CDR3 region has the DNA TGTGCCTGGAGTGATAGACCTAACTATGGCTACACCTTC. The chain carries TRBV30 and TRBJ1-2; no definite D call. This CDR3 region has 13 residues. The germline V gene encodes CDR1 GTSNPN and CDR2 SVGIG (reference sequence). V lost 1 base to trimming and J lost 0 bases, with 6 bases between them.

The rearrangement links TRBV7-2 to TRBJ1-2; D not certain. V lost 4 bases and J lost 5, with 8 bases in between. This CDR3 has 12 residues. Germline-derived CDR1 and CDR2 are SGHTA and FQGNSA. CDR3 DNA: TGTGCCAGCAGCTCGTTAAGATATGGCTACACCTTC. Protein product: CASSSLRYGYTF.

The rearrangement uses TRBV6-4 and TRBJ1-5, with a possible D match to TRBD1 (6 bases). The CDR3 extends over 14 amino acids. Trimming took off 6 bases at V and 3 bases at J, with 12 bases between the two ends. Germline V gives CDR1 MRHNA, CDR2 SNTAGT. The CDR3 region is CASSPGTPNQPQHF. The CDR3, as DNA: TGTGCCAGCAGCCCCGGGACACCCAATCAGCCCCAGCATTTT.

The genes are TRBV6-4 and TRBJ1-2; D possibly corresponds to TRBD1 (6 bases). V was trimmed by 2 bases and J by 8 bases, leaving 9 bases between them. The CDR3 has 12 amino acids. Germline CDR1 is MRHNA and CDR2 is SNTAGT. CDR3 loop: CASSDRGVGYTF. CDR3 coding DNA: TGTGCCAGCAGTGACAGGGGGGTCGGCTACACCTTC.

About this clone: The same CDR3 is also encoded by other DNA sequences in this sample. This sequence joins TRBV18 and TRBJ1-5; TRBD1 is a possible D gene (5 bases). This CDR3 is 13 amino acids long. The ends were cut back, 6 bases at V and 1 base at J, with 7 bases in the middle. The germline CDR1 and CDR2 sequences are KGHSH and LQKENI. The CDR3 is CASSPGSNQPQHF. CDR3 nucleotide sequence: TGTGCCAGCTCCCCAGGGAGCAATCAGCCCCAGCATTTT.

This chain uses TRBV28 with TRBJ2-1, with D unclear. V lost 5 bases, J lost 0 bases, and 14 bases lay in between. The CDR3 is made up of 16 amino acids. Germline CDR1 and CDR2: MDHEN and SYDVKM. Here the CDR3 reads CASSRADLGSYNEQFF. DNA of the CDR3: TGTGCCAGCAGTAGGGCGGACCTCGGCTCCTACAATGAGCAGTTCTTC.

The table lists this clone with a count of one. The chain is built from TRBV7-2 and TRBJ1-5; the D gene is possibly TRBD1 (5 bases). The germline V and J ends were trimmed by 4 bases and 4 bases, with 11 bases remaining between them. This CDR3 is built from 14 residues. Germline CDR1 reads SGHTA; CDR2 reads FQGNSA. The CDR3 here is CASSSGTLNQPQHF. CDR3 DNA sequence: TGTGCCAGCAGCTCCGGGACTCTAAATCAGCCCCAGCATTTT.

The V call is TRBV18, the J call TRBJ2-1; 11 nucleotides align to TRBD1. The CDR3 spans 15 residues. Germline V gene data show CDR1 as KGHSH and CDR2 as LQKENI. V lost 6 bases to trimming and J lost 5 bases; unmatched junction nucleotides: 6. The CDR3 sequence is CASSLGDRGNNEQFF. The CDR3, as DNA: TGTGCCAGCTCCCTAGGGGACAGGGGGAACAATGAGCAGTTCTTC.

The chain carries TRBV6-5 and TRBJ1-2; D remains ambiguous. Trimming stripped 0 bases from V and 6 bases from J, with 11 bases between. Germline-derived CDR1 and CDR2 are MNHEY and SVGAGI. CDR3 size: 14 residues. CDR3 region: CASSYSPLINGYTF. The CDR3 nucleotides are TGTGCCAGCAGTTACTCCCCCCTGATTAATGGCTACACCTTC.

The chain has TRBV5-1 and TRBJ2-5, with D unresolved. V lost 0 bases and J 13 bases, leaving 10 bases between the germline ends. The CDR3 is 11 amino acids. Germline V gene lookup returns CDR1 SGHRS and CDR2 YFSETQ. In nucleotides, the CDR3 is TGCGCCAGCAGCTTGGAGGCAATGAGGTACTTC. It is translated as CASSLEAMRYF.

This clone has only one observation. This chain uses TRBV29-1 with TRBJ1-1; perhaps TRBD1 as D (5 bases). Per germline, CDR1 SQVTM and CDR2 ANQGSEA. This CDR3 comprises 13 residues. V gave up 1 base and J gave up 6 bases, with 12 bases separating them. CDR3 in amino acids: CSVEVGRTAEAFF. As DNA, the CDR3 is TGCAGCGTTGAAGTGGGGCGGACGGCTGAAGCTTTCTTT. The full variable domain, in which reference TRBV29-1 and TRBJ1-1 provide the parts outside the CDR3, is SAVISQKPSRDICQRGTSLTIQCQVDSQVTMMFWYRQQPGQSLTLIATANQGSEATYESGFVIDKFPISRPNLTFSTLTVSNMSPEDSSIYLCSVEVGRTAEAFFGQGTRLTVV.

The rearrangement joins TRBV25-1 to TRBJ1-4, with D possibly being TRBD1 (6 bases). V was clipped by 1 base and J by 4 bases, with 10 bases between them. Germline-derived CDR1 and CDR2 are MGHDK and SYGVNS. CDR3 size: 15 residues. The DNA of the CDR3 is TGTGCCAGCAGTGAATTCAGGACAGATAATGAAAAACTGTTTTTT. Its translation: CASSEFRTDNEKLFF.

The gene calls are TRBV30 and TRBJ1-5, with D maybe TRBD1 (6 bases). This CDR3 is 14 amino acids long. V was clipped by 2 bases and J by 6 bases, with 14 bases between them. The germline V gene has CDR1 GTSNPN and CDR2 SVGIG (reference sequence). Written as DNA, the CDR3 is TGTGCCTGGAGTACGGGAAGGGGGTTTCAGCCCCAGCATTTT. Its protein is CAWSTGRGFQPQHF.

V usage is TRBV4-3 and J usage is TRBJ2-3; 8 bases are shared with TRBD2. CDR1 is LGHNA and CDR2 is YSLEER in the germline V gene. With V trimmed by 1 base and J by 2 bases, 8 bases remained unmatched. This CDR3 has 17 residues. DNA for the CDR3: TGCGCCAGCAGCCAAGCTGCGCGGGGGGACCTCACAGATACGCAGTATTTT. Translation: CASSQAARGDLTDTQYF.

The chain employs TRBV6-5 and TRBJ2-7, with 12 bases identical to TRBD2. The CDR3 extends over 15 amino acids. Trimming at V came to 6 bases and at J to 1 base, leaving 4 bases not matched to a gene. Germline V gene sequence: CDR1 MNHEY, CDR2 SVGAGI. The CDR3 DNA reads TGTGCCAGCAGCCTACTAGCGGGGGGTTCCTACGAGCAGTACTTC. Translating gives CASSLLAGGSYEQYF.

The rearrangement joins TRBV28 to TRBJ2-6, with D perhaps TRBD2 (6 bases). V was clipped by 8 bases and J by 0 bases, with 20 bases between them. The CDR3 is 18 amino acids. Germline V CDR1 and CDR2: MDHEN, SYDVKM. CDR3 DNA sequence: TGTGCCAGCGGCCGAGCGGAGGGTTGGTCCTCTGGGGCCAACGTCCTGACTTTC. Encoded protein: CASGRAEGWSSGANVLTF.

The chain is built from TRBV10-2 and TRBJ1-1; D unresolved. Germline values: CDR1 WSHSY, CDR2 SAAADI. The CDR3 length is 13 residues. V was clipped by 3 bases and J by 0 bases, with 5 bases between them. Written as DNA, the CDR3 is TGCGCCAGCAGTGAATGGCTGAACACTGAAGCTTTCTTT. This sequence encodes CASSEWLNTEAFF.

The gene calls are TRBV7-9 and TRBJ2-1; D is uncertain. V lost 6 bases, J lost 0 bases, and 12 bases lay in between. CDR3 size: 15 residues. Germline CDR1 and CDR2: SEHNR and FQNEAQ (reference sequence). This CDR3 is CASRFSQNSYNEQFF. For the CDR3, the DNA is TGTGCCAGCAGATTTAGTCAAAACTCCTACAATGAGCAGTTCTTC. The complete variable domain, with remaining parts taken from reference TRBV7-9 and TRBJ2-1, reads DTGVSQNPRHKITKRGQNVTFRCDPISEHNRLYWYRQTLGQGPEFLTYFQNEAQLEKSRLLSDRFSAERPKGSFSTLEIQRTEQGDSAMYLCASRFSQNSYNEQFFGPGTRLTVL.